There are many counts of the clone carrying this TCR beta chain. This CDR3 region has 14 residues. V was trimmed by 1 base and J by 6 bases, leaving 13 bases between them. The germline CDR1 and CDR2 sequences are SGHDN and FVKESK. This record comes from a study of T cells in Graves' hyperthyroidism and ophthalmopathy. Looking at the study overall: The blood sample was taken at first diagnosis, before treatment began.

Patients were excluded for uncontrolled infection, other autoimmune disease, pregnancy or lactation. Diagnoses used clinical symptoms, serum thyroxine and TRAb, thyroid ultrasound and orbital computed tomography. RNA transcripts yielded amplified TCR beta CDR3 regions. TCR CDR3 regions were first amplified by RT-PCR with HTBI primers. MiXCR, applied by TCRdb to the multiplex PCR reads, yields one record per CDR3 protein. The sample includes about 500,000 distinct CDR3 sequences, around 15% of them seen just once. The V call is TRBV14, the J call TRBJ2-7; D may match TRBD1 or TRBD2 (5 bases each). The sequencing sample was made of blood. The source is a woman aged 18-29 years with Graves' hyperthyroidism. The CDR3 protein is CASSQVQGVSEQYF. CDR3 in DNA: TGTGCCAGCAGCCAAGTCCAGGGAGTCTCCGAGCAGTACTTC. Filled out from reference TRBV14 and TRBJ2-7, the complete variable domain reads EAGVTQFPSHSVIEKGQTVTLRCDPISGHDNLYWYRRVMGKEIKFLLHFVKESKQDESGMPNNRFLAERTGGTYSTLKVQPAELEDSGVYFCASSQVQGVSEQYFGPGTRLTVT.